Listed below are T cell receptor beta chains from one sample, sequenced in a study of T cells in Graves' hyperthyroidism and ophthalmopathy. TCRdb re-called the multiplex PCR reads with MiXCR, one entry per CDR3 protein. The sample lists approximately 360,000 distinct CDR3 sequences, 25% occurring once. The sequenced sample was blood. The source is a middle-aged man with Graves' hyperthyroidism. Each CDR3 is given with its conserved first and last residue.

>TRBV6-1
CASSELRNQPQHF
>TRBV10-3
CAISEGRQETQYF
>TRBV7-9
CASSFWPRTGGNEQFF
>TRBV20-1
CSARGSGRAGQSEQYF
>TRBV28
CASSEGQPQHF
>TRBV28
CASSDYKQGYTEAFF
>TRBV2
CASSERAGTSGTRNNEQFF
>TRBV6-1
CASSELGSYPSTEAFF
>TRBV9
CASSVALAGEQETQYF
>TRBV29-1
CSVKRDTSYEQYF
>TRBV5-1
CASSYGTGGYEQYF
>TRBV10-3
CAISESGAKGTQYF
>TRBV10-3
CAISESFPGQGTEQYF
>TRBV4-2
CASSQAEGMGQPQHF
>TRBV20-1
CSARGAATMFF
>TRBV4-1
CASSPGVADEQYF
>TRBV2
CASSDTGYNEQFF
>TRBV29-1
CSVTGDRYGYTF
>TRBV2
CATKNGPTNTEAFF
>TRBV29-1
CSVLDWMNTEAFF
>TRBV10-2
CASSESGQLEKLFF
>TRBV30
CAWSPGHLNEKLFF
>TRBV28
CASKGGTGGGETQYF
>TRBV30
CAWDRESTEAFF
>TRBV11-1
CASSVDARGNTIYF
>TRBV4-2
CASSPEGLAGDYEQYF
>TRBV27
CASSSDRRETQYF
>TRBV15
CATSRVATGSNEQFF
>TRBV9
CASSVEGNSYNEQFF
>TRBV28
CASSPGLAGPYEQYF
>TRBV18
CASSLRTGDNEQFF
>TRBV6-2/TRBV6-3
CASSYLPGELFF
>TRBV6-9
CASSYNRNTNYGYTF
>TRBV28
CASSFSASGANVLTF
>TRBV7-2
CASSSTSPAGELFF
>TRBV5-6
CASSLEPYDEQYF
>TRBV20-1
CSARDRVLGGYTF
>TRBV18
CASSPPFSVGVSGNTIYF
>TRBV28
CASSLGDRFGTEAFF
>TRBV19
CASRPGQGIYEQYF
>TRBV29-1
CSVTSGEGAYEQYF
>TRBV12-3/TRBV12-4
CASKKIGRSRDEQYF
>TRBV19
CASSMVTSGGTYEQYF